Each of the 25 T cell receptor beta chains below was sequenced from the same sample in a study of blood T cell repertoires in COVID-19. Sequenced by immunoSEQ multiplex PCR; TCRdb stores in-frame clones only, minus some. The data show almost 250,000 clones, approximately 90% seen once. Sequenced: PBMCs or T cells enriched from blood (not recorded which). The receptors here all came from a woman younger than 45 who had recovered from COVID-19.

This rearrangement joins TRBV9 to TRBJ2-2, with D perhaps matching TRBD2 (6 bases). The germline gives CDR1 SGDLS, CDR2 YYNGEE. V lost 0 bases to trimming and J lost 7 bases, with 13 bases between them. This CDR3 region has 15 residues. This CDR3 reads CASSVVEGRIGELFF. In DNA form, the CDR3 reads TGTGCCAGCAGCGTAGTGGAGGGAAGGATCGGGGAGCTGTTTTTT.

The chain recombines TRBV29-1 with TRBJ2-7; 9 bases line up with TRBD1. The CDR3 runs 15 residues. The germline CDR1 and CDR2 sequences are SQVTM and ANQGSEA. Trimming took 4 bases from V and 5 from J; bases not matched to a gene: 12. The CDR3 protein is CSVAPRDRAINEQYF. Written as DNA, the CDR3 is TGCAGCGTTGCTCCCCGGGACAGGGCGATTAACGAGCAGTACTTC.

The chain has TRBV7-8 and TRBJ2-1; 7 bases align to TRBD2. V gave up 4 bases and J gave up 0 bases; unmatched junction bases: 6. The CDR3 runs 16 residues. Germline V CDR1 and CDR2: SGHVS, FQNEAQ. The CDR3 DNA reads as TGTGCCAGCAGCTCATGGCGGGAGAGCTCCTACAATGAGCAGTTCTTC. Translating gives CASSSWRESSYNEQFF.

This chain joins TRBV30 and TRBJ1-6; TRBD1 matches 11 bases. Trimming at V came to 1 base and at J to 10 bases, leaving 6 bases not matched to a gene. The germline V gene has CDR1 GTSNPN and CDR2 SVGIG (reference sequence). This CDR3 comprises 15 residues. CDR3 DNA: TGTGCCTGGAGTGCCAGGACAGGGGGCGTCTCACCCCTCCACTTT. Its protein is CAWSARTGGVSPLHF.

The rearrangement joins TRBV7-2 to TRBJ2-7, with 10 nucleotides matching TRBD2. V was clipped by 3 bases and J by 4 bases; unmatched bases: 6. CDR1 is SGHTA, CDR2 FQGNSA, per germline. This CDR3 spans 15 amino acids. CDR3 coding DNA: TGTGCCAGCAGCTTTCGTGCTAGCGGGAGTTACGAGCAGTACTTC. Protein product: CASSFRASGSYEQYF.

V is TRBV19 and J is TRBJ2-4; perhaps TRBD2 as D (6 bases). V was trimmed by 6 bases and J by 6 bases, leaving 15 bases between them. The CDR3 has 14 amino acids. Germline loops: CDR1 LNHDA, CDR2 SQIVND (reference sequence). CDR3 DNA: TGTGCCAGTAGCGAGGGGAGGCTGAGAAACATTCAGTACTTC. This codes for CASSEGRLRNIQYF. Filled out from reference TRBV19 and TRBJ2-4, the complete variable domain reads DGGITQSPKYLFRKEGQNVTLSCEQNLNHDAMYWYRQDPGQGLRLIYYSQIVNDFQKGDIAEGYSVSREKKESFPLTVTSAQKNPTAFYLCASSEGRLRNIQYFGAGTRLSVL.

This clone was detected only once. The chain uses TRBV30 and TRBJ1-1; possibly TRBD1 for D (5 bases). Deletions cut 3 bases from V and 3 bases from J, with 11 bases between. The V gene's germline CDR1 is GTSNPN and CDR2 SVGIG (reference sequence). The CDR3 extends over 13 amino acids. The DNA of the CDR3 is TGTGCCTGGAGCAGGGTGGTGGACACTGAAGCTTTCTTT. Translated: CAWSRVVDTEAFF.

The chain recombines TRBV27 with TRBJ2-7; 12 bases align to TRBD2. V shed 5 bases and J 3 bases; nucleotides not matched to a gene: 14. The CDR3 totals 18 residues. Germline V gene sequence: CDR1 MNHEY, CDR2 SMNVEV (reference sequence). The CDR3 sequence: CASSRSAGTSGFHYEQYF. The CDR3 nucleotides read TGTGCCAGCAGTCGTAGCGCCGGGACTAGCGGGTTTCACTACGAGCAGTACTTC.

J is TRBJ2-3 and V is TRBV21-1; TRBD1, the table's D call, was not compared with the DNA. TRBV21-1 is reported as a pseudogene. CDR3 length: 13 amino acids. The CDR3 region has the DNA TGTGCCAGCAGCATGCACAGGGCAGATACGCAGTATTTT. Protein sequence: CASSMHRADTQYF.

This chain connects TRBV18 to TRBJ2-7; possible D gene TRBD2, 6 bases. V was trimmed by 0 bases and J by 4 bases, leaving 13 bases between them. Germline V gene data show CDR1 as KGHSH and CDR2 as LQKENI. This CDR3 spans 15 amino acids. This CDR3 is CASSPPAGRVYEQYF. The DNA of the CDR3 is TGTGCCAGCTCACCACCGGCGGGACGCGTTTACGAGCAGTACTTC.

The genes are TRBV7-2 and TRBJ1-5, with a possible D match to TRBD1 (5 bases). Trimming removed 5 bases at V and 9 bases at J, with 14 bases between. The CDR3 covers 13 residues. Germline-derived CDR1 and CDR2 are SGHTA and FQGNSA. The CDR3 nucleotides are TGTGCCAGCAGCCCGGAACCGGGGGGGCCCCAGCATTTT. Protein sequence: CASSPEPGGPQHF. The full variable domain, in which reference TRBV7-2 and TRBJ1-5 provide the parts outside the CDR3, is GAGVSQSPSNKVTEKGKDVELRCDPISGHTALYWYRQSLGQGLEFLIYFQGNSAPDKSGLPSDRFSAERTGGSVSTLTIQRTQQEDSAVYLCASSPEPGGPQHFGDGTRLSIL.

This chain joins TRBV7-2 and TRBJ1-5; D not certain. Germline CDR1 and CDR2: SGHTA and FQGNSA. The CDR3 is 15 amino acids. The V end lost 3 bases, the J end lost 1 base, and 10 bases lay between the germline ends. The CDR3 reads CASSFEGLSNQPQHF. For the CDR3, the DNA is TGTGCCAGCAGCTTTGAGGGATTGAGCAATCAGCCCCAGCATTTT. Complete variable domain (other parts from reference TRBV7-2 and TRBJ1-5): GAGVSQSPSNKVTEKGKDVELRCDPISGHTALYWYRQSLGQGLEFLIYFQGNSAPDKSGLPSDRFSAERTGGSVSTLTIQRTQQEDSAVYLCASSFEGLSNQPQHFGDGTRLSIL.

CDR3 nucleotide sequence: TGCGCCAGCAGGAGGGAGGGGAATGAAAAACTGTTTTTT. This codes for CASRREGNEKLFF. This sequence joins TRBV5-1 and TRBJ1-4, with a possible D match to TRBD1 (5 bases). The germline V gene encodes CDR1 SGHRS and CDR2 YFSETQ. V was shortened by 5 bases and J by 5 bases, with 10 bases between the two germline ends. The CDR3 length is 13 residues.

Only a few counts were recorded for this clone. The rearrangement uses TRBV2 and TRBJ2-1, with a tentative D call TRBD1 (5 bases). This CDR3 region has 15 residues. Germline V gives CDR1 SNHLY, CDR2 FYNNEI. Trimming shortened V by 3 bases and J by 8 bases, and 17 bases separated the two germline ends. The chain's CDR3 is CASSDPVGVIDEQFF. DNA of the CDR3: TGTGCCAGCAGTGATCCGGTAGGGGTTATCGATGAGCAGTTCTTC.

V and J are TRBV9 and TRBJ2-1, with 14 positions matching TRBD2. The J segment lost 8 bases and the V segment lost 0 bases, leaving 22 bases of the junction unmatched. Per the germline V gene, CDR1 is SGDLS and CDR2 is YYNGEE. CDR3 size: 22 residues. The DNA for the CDR3 is TGTGCCAGCAGCGTAGTTTCAATTGAACCGGGACTAGCGGGAGTTTTAGGGCATGAGCAGTTCTTC. Residues: CASSVVSIEPGLAGVLGHEQFF.

This chain joins TRBV25-1 and TRBJ2-5; TRBD1 matches 7 bases. CDR1 is MGHDK, CDR2 SYGVNS, per germline. This CDR3 is built from 15 residues. Trimming removed 1 base from V and 0 bases from J; junction bases left unmatched: 2. The CDR3 here is CASSEWQGDQETQYF. CDR3 nucleotides: TGTGCCAGCAGTGAATGGCAGGGGGACCAAGAGACCCAGTACTTC.

The rearrangement uses TRBV29-1 and TRBJ1-1; D remains ambiguous. Trimming removed 6 bases from V and 5 bases from J, with 19 bases in between. Germline lookup yields CDR1 SQVTM and CDR2 ANQGSEA. The CDR3 runs to 14 residues. The CDR3 nucleotides are TGCAGCGTAGCAGACCGGTTTGCTAGGACTGAAGCTTTCTTT. As protein: CSVADRFARTEAFF.

The chain couples TRBV4-3 to TRBJ2-3, with 10 bases identical to TRBD2. In germline, CDR1 is LGHNA, CDR2 YSLEER. J was trimmed by 7 bases and V by 1 base; bases with no gene match: 11. This CDR3 spans 17 amino acids. This CDR3 is CASSQGTSGSAGYTQYF. In DNA form, the CDR3 reads TGCGCCAGCAGCCAAGGGACTAGCGGCTCAGCGGGATATACGCAGTATTTT.

The V call is TRBV27, the J call TRBJ1-2; no clear D gene. Per germline, CDR1 MNHEY and CDR2 SMNVEV (reference sequence). The V gene lost 0 bases and the J gene lost 4 bases, with 6 bases spanning the gap. The CDR3 contains 13 residues. The CDR3 DNA reads TGTGCCAGCAGTTTATCAGTGAGCTATGGCTACACCTTC. Amino acids: CASSLSVSYGYTF.

This clone was seen just once. The genes are TRBV19 and TRBJ1-5, with 7 bases matching TRBD1. This CDR3 comprises 15 residues. V trimming: 6 bases; J trimming: 6 bases; junction bases outside the gene matches: 11. The germline V gene encodes CDR1 LNHDA and CDR2 SQIVND (reference sequence). The CDR3 loop reads CASSVDRVGGQPQHF. Here the CDR3 DNA reads TGTGCCAGTAGCGTTGACAGGGTTGGGGGTCAGCCCCAGCATTTT. The full variable domain, in which reference TRBV19 and TRBJ1-5 provide the parts outside the CDR3, is DGGITQSPKYLFRKEGQNVTLSCEQNLNHDAMYWYRQDPGQGLRLIYYSQIVNDFQKGDIAEGYSVSREKKESFPLTVTSAQKNPTAFYLCASSVDRVGGQPQHFGDGTRLSIL.

V is TRBV2 and J is TRBJ1-2, with D perhaps TRBD1 (5 bases). The germline V and J ends were trimmed by 0 bases and 6 bases, with 14 bases remaining between them. The CDR3 length is 15 residues. Germline assignment: CDR1 SNHLY and CDR2 FYNNEI. The CDR3 here is CASSEASTVGHGYTF. CDR3 coding DNA: TGTGCCAGCAGTGAAGCCTCGACAGTCGGCCATGGCTACACCTTC.

The gene calls are TRBV19 and TRBJ1-3, with D tentatively TRBD1 (6 bases). Germline loops: CDR1 LNHDA, CDR2 SQIVND (reference sequence). The CDR3 contains 14 residues. V lost 5 bases, J lost 3 bases, and 11 bases lay in between. The CDR3 protein is CASSVQGDGNTIYF. CDR3 bases: TGTGCCAGTAGTGTACAGGGAGATGGAAACACCATATATTTT.

The rearrangement joins TRBV21-1 to TRBJ1-2; no check of the table's D call, TRBD1, against the DNA was made. TRBV21-1 is reported as a pseudogene. This CDR3 contains 15 residues. CDR3 loop: CASSSTETSNYGYTF. The CDR3 DNA is TGTGCCAGCAGCTCTACAGAGACCTCTAACTATGGCTACACCTTC.

This chain connects TRBV18 to TRBJ2-2; TRBD2 aligns across 8 bases. The length of the CDR3 is 16 residues. CDR1 and CDR2 (germline): KGHSH, LQKENI. The junction had 6 bases not matched to a gene; V was cut back by 6 bases and J by 0 bases. The CDR3: CASSPSGGANTGELFF. CDR3 sequence (DNA): TGTGCCAGCTCCCCATCGGGGGGGGCGAACACCGGGGAGCTGTTTTTT.

The chain employs TRBV20-1 and TRBJ1-2; 7 bases are a match to TRBD1. The CDR3 consists of 13 residues. Germline V gives CDR1 DFQATT, CDR2 SNEGSKA (reference sequence). The trim removed 3 bases at V and 4 bases at J, leaving 5 bases unmatched. CDR3 DNA sequence: TGCAGTGCTAGTCGACCAGGGGGCTATGGCTACACCTTC. It specifies CSASRPGGYGYTF.